Listed below are T cell receptor beta chains from one sample, sequenced in a study of OX40 agonist ivuxolimab in advanced cancers. Sequencing used immunoSEQ multiplex PCR; TCRdb keeps in-frame clones, though not all of them. Of some 74,000 clones detected, around 92% appear once; the ten largest clones hold around 6.5%. The specimen comprised CD4+ or CD8+ T cells sorted from blood, sampled in a trial of the OX40 agonist ivuxolimab. These receptors all come from an adult with an advanced solid tumor such as melanoma, head and neck, liver or kidney cancer. CDR3s include the opening cysteine and the closing phenylalanine or tryptophan. D genes are given only for firm matches. Only some rows state a clone size, as once, few, many or a class for expanded clones.

j_gene,d_gene,abundance,v_gene,CDR3nt,CDR3aa
TRBJ2-2,NA,NA,TRBV19,TGTGCCAGTAGTGAAACAGGTGGGGAGCTGTTTTTT,CASSETGGELFF
TRBJ1-5,NA,NA,TRBV14,TGTGCCAGCAGTCAGAACCTCCAGCAGCCCCAGCATTTT,CASSQNLQQPQHF
TRBJ1-3,NA,NA,TRBV19,TGTGCCAGTAGTCGGCCATCTTTTGGCAACACCATATATTTT,CASSRPSFGNTIYF
TRBJ2-3,NA,NA,TRBV28,TGTGCCAGCAGTTTAGGGGGCGCGGGCACAGATACGCAGTATTTT,CASSLGGAGTDTQYF
TRBJ2-7,TRBD2,NA,TRBV9,TGTGCCAGAAGGAGCGGGAGAAACTACGAGCAGTACTTC,CARRSGRNYEQYF
TRBJ2-5,NA,NA,TRBV5-6,TGTGCCAGCAGCGGTGGGACTGCAAATGTGGAGACCCAGTACTTC,CASSGGTANVETQYF
TRBJ1-2,TRBD1,NA,TRBV5-1,TGCGCCAGCAGCTTTCCCCGGACAGGGGTTGGCTACACCTTC,CASSFPRTGVGYTF
TRBJ2-2,TRBD2,NA,TRBV5-1,TGCGCCAGCAGCTCTGGCGTCTCGACTAGCGGGATTATCGGGGAGCTGTTTTTT,CASSSGVSTSGIIGELFF
TRBJ2-5,NA,NA,TRBV5-1,TGCGCCAGCAGCTTAGGGTGGAAAGAGACCCAGTACTTC,CASSLGWKETQYF
TRBJ1-5,NA,NA,TRBV27,TGTGCCAGCAGTTTATCGTCGGCAGGCAGTCAGCCCCAGCATTTT,CASSLSSAGSQPQHF
TRBJ2-7,TRBD2,NA,TRBV11-2,TGTGCCAGCAGCCCACAAGCGGGAGTATACGAGCAGTACTTC,CASSPQAGVYEQYF
TRBJ1-1,NA,few,TRBV28,TGTGCCGCCCAATTCGAGGCGAAGGCTGAAGCTTTCTTT,CAAQFEAKAEAFF
TRBJ1-2,NA,NA,TRBV18,TGTGCCAGCTCACTACAGGGTGACTATGGCTACACCTTC,CASSLQGDYGYTF
TRBJ2-7,TRBD2,NA,TRBV15,TGTGCCACCAGCAGAGACCCAGCGGGACGATATTATGGGAGTTACGAGCAGTACTTC,CATSRDPAGRYYGSYEQYF
TRBJ1-3,NA,NA,TRBV2,TGTGCCAGCAGTGAGGGTCCGGGAAACACCATATATTTT,CASSEGPGNTIYF
TRBJ1-5,NA,NA,TRBV5-8,TGTGCCAGCAGCGGAGGAAACACGAACAATCAGCCCCAGCATTTT,CASSGGNTNNQPQHF
TRBJ1-4,NA,NA,TRBV28,TGTGCCAGCAGTCCTCATACAGGGCTTAATGAAAAACTGTTTTTT,CASSPHTGLNEKLFF
TRBJ1-1,NA,few,TRBV28,TGTGCCAGCAGTCCCGGGACGGTGAACACTGAAGCTTTCTTT,CASSPGTVNTEAFF
TRBJ1-4,TRBD1,NA,TRBV7-6,TGTGCCAGCAGCTTAGGGACAGGGGGCTCGTATGAAAAACTGTTTTTT,CASSLGTGGSYEKLFF
TRBJ2-5,NA,NA,TRBV5-8,TGTGCCAGCAGCTTGTGGCGGGAGACCCAGTACTTC,CASSLWRETQYF
TRBJ2-4,NA,NA,TRBV30,TGTGCCTGGAGTAACTGGGTGGGAAACATTCAGTACTTC,CAWSNWVGNIQYF
TRBJ2-5,NA,NA,TRBV14,TGTGCCAGCAGCCAAGGAATTATATTACAAGAGACCCAGTACTTC,CASSQGIILQETQYF
TRBJ2-7,NA,NA,TRBV6-5,TGTGCCAGCAGTTACTTCGACGAGCAGTACTTC,CASSYFDEQYF
TRBJ2-5,TRBD1,NA,TRBV7-8,TGTGCCAGCAGCCCCGACGTAGGACAGGTGGAGGAGACCCAGTACTTC,CASSPDVGQVEETQYF
TRBJ1-4,NA,NA,TRBV28,TGTGCCAGCAGTCCTGGCAGGGGAGGGGAAAAACTGTTTTTT,CASSPGRGGEKLFF
TRBJ2-2,TRBD2,NA,TRBV5-6,TGTGCCAGCAGCTTGGTGGGACTAGCGGCCGGGGAGCTGTTTTTT,CASSLVGLAAGELFF
TRBJ2-5,TRBD1,NA,TRBV7-7,TGTGCTAGCAGTCCTGGACAGGGGGCAAGGGCCCAGTACTTC,CASSPGQGARAQYF
TRBJ2-5,NA,NA,TRBV29-1,TGCAGCGTTGAATCCCTGGGGACCCAGTACTTC,CSVESLGTQYF
TRBJ2-1,NA,NA,TRBV7-3,TGTGCCAGCAGCAAATCGAGTAGGCGGGACTCCTACAATGAGCAGTTCTTC,CASSKSSRRDSYNEQFF
TRBJ1-3,NA,once,TRBV19,TGTGCCAGTACTGAGACCAGCTCTGGAAACACCATATATTTT,CASTETSSGNTIYF
TRBJ2-1,TRBD2,NA,TRBV7-8,TGTGCCAGCAGCTTAGCGCGGGGACTAGCGGGACTTGGTGAGCAGTTCTTC,CASSLARGLAGLGEQFF
TRBJ2-5,NA,NA,TRBV19,TGTGCCAGTAGCGGGCTAGGGGAGACCCAGTACTTC,CASSGLGETQYF
TRBJ2-7,NA,NA,TRBV27,TGTGCCAGCGGGAGATCGGGCCACGAGCAGTACTTC,CASGRSGHEQYF
TRBJ1-4,TRBD1,NA,TRBV7-9,TGTGCCAGCAGCCACTTACAGGGGGCGAGGGGTAATGAAAAACTGTTTTTT,CASSHLQGARGNEKLFF
TRBJ2-7,NA,NA,TRBV28,TGTGCCAGCAGGTTGGACCTCTCCTACGAGCAGTACTTC,CASRLDLSYEQYF
TRBJ2-1,TRBD2,NA,TRBV11-2,TGTGCCAGCAGCTCCGGACTAGCGGTAAGCTCCTACAATGAGCAGTTCTTC,CASSSGLAVSSYNEQFF
TRBJ1-1,NA,NA,TRBV5-4,TGTGCCAGCAGCTTGGCGGGGGCGCTTGTGAACACTGAAGCTTTCTTT,CASSLAGALVNTEAFF
TRBJ2-7,NA,once,TRBV1,TGCACCAGCAGCCAAAAACTTACAGGGGAATCCTACGAGCAGTACTTC,CTSSQKLTGESYEQYF
TRBJ1-1,NA,once,TRBV5-1,TGCGCCAGCAGGGGGAACACTGAAGCTTTCTTT,CASRGNTEAFF
TRBJ2-7,NA,NA,TRBV7-9,TGTGCCAGCAGCTTAGAAAACTTAGGGGAGCAGTACTTC,CASSLENLGEQYF
TRBJ2-7,NA,NA,TRBV19,TGTGCCAGTAGTATAGCCCTTCCCGCTGGGGTCGAGCAGTACTTC,CASSIALPAGVEQYF